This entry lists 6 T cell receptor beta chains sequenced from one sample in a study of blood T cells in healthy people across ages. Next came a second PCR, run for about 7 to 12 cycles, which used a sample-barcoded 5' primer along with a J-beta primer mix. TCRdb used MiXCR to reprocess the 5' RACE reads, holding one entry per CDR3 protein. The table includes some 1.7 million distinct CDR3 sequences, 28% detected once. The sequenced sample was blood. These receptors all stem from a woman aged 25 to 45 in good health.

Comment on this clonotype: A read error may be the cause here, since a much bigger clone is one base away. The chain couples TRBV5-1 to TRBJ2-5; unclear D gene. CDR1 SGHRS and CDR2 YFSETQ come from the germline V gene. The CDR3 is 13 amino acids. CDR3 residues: CASRARIEETQDF. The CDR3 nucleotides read TGCGCCAGCCGGGCTAGAATCGAAGAGACCCAGGACTTC.

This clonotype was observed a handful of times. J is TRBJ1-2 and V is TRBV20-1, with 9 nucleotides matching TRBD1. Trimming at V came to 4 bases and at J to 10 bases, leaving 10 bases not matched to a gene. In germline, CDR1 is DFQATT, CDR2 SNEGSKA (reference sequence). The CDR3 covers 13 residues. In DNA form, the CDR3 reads TGCAGTGCTATCATCCCGGGACAGGGCTACTACACCTTC. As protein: CSAIIPGQGYYTF.

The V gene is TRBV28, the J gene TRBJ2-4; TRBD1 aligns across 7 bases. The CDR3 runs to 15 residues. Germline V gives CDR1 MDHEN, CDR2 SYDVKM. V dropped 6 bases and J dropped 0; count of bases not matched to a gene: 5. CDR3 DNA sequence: TGTGCCAGCAGGATGACAGGGATAGCCAAAAACATTCAGTACTTC. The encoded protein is CASRMTGIAKNIQYF.

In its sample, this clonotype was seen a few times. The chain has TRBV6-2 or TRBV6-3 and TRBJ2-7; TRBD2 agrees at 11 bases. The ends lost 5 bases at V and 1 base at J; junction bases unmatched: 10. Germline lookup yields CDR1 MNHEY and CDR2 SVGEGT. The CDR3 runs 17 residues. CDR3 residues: CASSTGRGTSGSYEQYF. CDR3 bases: TGTGCCAGCAGTACGGGTCGGGGGACTAGCGGTTCCTACGAGCAGTACTTC.

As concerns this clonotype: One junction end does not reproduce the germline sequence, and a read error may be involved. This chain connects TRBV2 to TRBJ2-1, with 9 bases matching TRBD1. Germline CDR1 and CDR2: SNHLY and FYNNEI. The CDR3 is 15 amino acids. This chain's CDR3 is CTSSEAGTGNDEQFF. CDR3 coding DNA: TGTACCAGCAGTGAAGCGGGGACAGGGAACGATGAGCAGTTCTTC.

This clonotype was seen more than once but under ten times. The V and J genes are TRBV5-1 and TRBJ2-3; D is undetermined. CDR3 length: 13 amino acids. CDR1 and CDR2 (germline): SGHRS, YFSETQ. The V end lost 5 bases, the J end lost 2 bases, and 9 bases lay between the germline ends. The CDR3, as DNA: TGCGCCAGCAGGAAGCAAACCACAGATACGCAGTATTTT. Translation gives CASRKQTTDTQYF.